This paragraph covers one T cell receptor beta chain sequence. Its matching antigen is unknown. Using immunoSEQ multiplex PCR, the repertoire was profiled, and TCRdb retains in-frame clones only, with some absent. The sample carries about 88,000 clones, 90% to 95% recorded once. The record originates from a study of PD-L1 blockade in urothelial cancer. Turning to the study itself: Analyzed time points were 3 weeks (second dose) and 6 weeks after therapy began. Blood gave a median roughly 140,000 T cells.

CDR3 size: 14 residues. The germline CDR1 and CDR2 sequences are SNHLY and FYNNEI. V shed 7 bases, J shed 6 bases, and the junction held 7 bases outside the gene matches. Study outcomes and limitations: Tumor-linked clones in blood grew more by 3 weeks in durable-benefit patients.

Samples were collected from each patient before treatment and during treatment. Each patient gave between 1 and 8 of them in total. The clonotype comes from a man between 60 and 70 years old with urothelial cancer. The sample consisted of PBMCs, taken around atezolizumab (anti-PD-L1) treatment. J is TRBJ1-5 and V is TRBV2, with 9 bases that match TRBD1. CDR3 region: CASKWGTGSQPQHF. The CDR3 DNA reads TGTGCCAGCAAGTGGGGGACAGGGAGTCAGCCCCAGCATTTT.